These 17 T cell receptor beta chains were sequenced from one sample in a study of PD-1 blockade in classical Hodgkin lymphoma. Each and every patient relapsed after autologous stem cell transplantation, and patients got differing brentuximab vedotin exposure. Clones were read by immunoSEQ multiplex PCR, and TCRdb kept only the in-frame ones, dropping some. The table shows tens of thousands of clones, with approximately 94% occurring only once. This specimen consisted of peripheral blood mononuclear cells (PBMCs), obtained at baseline. These TCRs come from a human donor with classical Hodgkin lymphoma.

The genes are TRBV19 and TRBJ2-1; D not resolved. V was trimmed by 3 bases and J by 5 bases, leaving 5 bases between them. Looked up from germline, CDR1 is LNHDA and CDR2 is SQIVND (reference sequence). The CDR3 is 12 residues long. The DNA of the CDR3 is TGTGCCAGTAGTATGACTGACAATGAGCAGTTCTTC. Its protein product is CASSMTDNEQFF.

The chain employs TRBV7-6 and TRBJ1-5; the D gene is possibly TRBD1 (6 bases). The germline V gene encodes CDR1 SGHVS and CDR2 FNYEAQ. CDR3 length: 18 residues. V lost 1 base to trimming and J lost 5 bases, with 21 bases between them. The CDR3 loop reads CASSLGPQGGGSDQPQHF. DNA of the CDR3: TGTGCCAGCAGCTTAGGGCCCCAGGGAGGGGGAAGTGATCAGCCCCAGCATTTT.

The chain employs TRBV19 and TRBJ1-5, with a tentative D call TRBD1 (6 bases). The CDR3 covers 13 residues. Trimming left V 3 bases short and J 4 bases short, with 7 bases between. Germline CDR1 LNHDA, CDR2 SQIVND (reference sequence). The CDR3 here is CASSMTGNQPQHF. CDR3 DNA: TGTGCCAGTAGTATGACAGGAAATCAGCCCCAGCATTTT. The variable domain in full, with the rest retrieved from reference TRBV19 and TRBJ1-5, is DGGITQSPKYLFRKEGQNVTLSCEQNLNHDAMYWYRQDPGQGLRLIYYSQIVNDFQKGDIAEGYSVSREKKESFPLTVTSAQKNPTAFYLCASSMTGNQPQHFGDGTRLSIL.

The rearrangement joins TRBV19 to TRBJ1-5; tentatively, D is TRBD1 (5 bases). The V and J ends lost 9 bases and 1 base respectively, with 13 bases between them. CDR3 length: 14 amino acids. The germline V gene encodes CDR1 LNHDA and CDR2 SQIVND (reference sequence). CDR3 in DNA: TGTGCCAGCAAGGGGTTATCGAGCAATCAGCCCCAGCATTTT. It translates to CASKGLSSNQPQHF.

The chain uses TRBV27 and TRBJ1-1; the D gene is possibly TRBD1 (5 bases). Looked up from germline, CDR1 is MNHEY and CDR2 is SMNVEV (reference sequence). V lost 6 bases, J lost 6 bases, and 17 bases lay in between. The CDR3 totals 14 residues. CDR3 protein: CASRPHPPGAEAFF. In DNA form, the CDR3 reads TGTGCCAGCAGACCCCATCCTCCGGGGGCTGAAGCTTTCTTT.

The chain couples TRBV18 to TRBJ2-3; D uncertain. The CDR3 is 12 amino acids. Germline loops: CDR1 KGHSH, CDR2 LQKENI. V lost 1 base to trimming and J lost 6 bases, with 5 bases between them. Here the CDR3 DNA reads TGTGCCAGCTCACCACGGCCTGATACGCAGTATTTT. Protein sequence: CASSPRPDTQYF.

The V call is TRBV28, the J call TRBJ2-7; TRBD2 matches 14 bases. V lost 5 bases and J lost 4; bases outside the gene matches: 4. This CDR3 comprises 15 residues. CDR1 and CDR2 from the germline V gene are MDHEN and SYDVKM. The CDR3 sequence: CASSAGLAGGYEQYF. As DNA, the CDR3 is TGTGCCAGCAGTGCTGGACTAGCGGGAGGTTACGAGCAGTACTTC.

This chain uses TRBV27 with TRBJ2-1, with D maybe TRBD2 (5 bases). V was clipped by 3 bases and J by 0 bases, with 15 bases between them. The CDR3 covers 17 residues. Germline lookup yields CDR1 MNHEY and CDR2 SMNVEV (reference sequence). As DNA, the CDR3 is TGTGCCAGCAGTTTTCATCACACGGGGAGCTCCTACAATGAGCAGTTCTTC. Encoded protein: CASSFHHTGSSYNEQFF.

The gene calls are TRBV7-9 and TRBJ1-2; 11 bases align to TRBD1. After removal of 5 bases from V and 6 bases from J, the junction contained 5 bases not matched to a gene. This CDR3 has 14 amino acids. Germline V gene lookup returns CDR1 SEHNR and CDR2 FQNEAQ (reference sequence). This chain's CDR3 is CASSRDRGIDGYTF. CDR3 DNA sequence: TGTGCCAGCAGCCGGGACAGGGGGATCGATGGCTACACCTTC.

The rearrangement joins TRBV18 to TRBJ1-1; D is possibly TRBD1 (6 bases). Per germline, CDR1 KGHSH and CDR2 LQKENI. Trimming shortened V by 6 bases and J by 7 bases, and 12 bases separated the two germline ends. CDR3 length equals 12 residues. CDR3 protein: CASSDWGLEAFF. DNA for the CDR3: TGTGCCAGCTCGGACTGGGGGCTTGAAGCTTTCTTT.

The V gene is TRBV27, the J gene TRBJ2-1, with D perhaps matching TRBD1 or TRBD2 (5 bases each). The CDR3 loop spans 12 amino acids. Between the trimmed V and J ends, which lost 6 bases and 9 bases, there was a span of 12 bases. Germline assignment: CDR1 MNHEY and CDR2 SMNVEV (reference sequence). CDR3 protein: CASRPRGREQFF. CDR3 sequence (DNA): TGTGCCAGCAGGCCCCGGGGCCGTGAGCAGTTCTTC.

This sequence joins TRBV7-9 and TRBJ1-1, with unresolved D. V was trimmed by 1 base and J by 4 bases, leaving 10 bases between them. The CDR3 runs 14 residues. Germline V gives CDR1 SEHNR, CDR2 FQNEAQ (reference sequence). The CDR3 is CASSLGWAATEAFF. CDR3 in DNA: TGTGCCAGCAGCTTAGGGTGGGCAGCCACTGAAGCTTTCTTT.

The V and J genes are TRBV6-5 and TRBJ2-2; D is possibly TRBD1 (6 bases). Germline V gene data show CDR1 as MNHEY and CDR2 as SVGAGI. V lost 0 bases to trimming and J lost 2 bases, with 7 bases between them. The CDR3 has 15 residues. CDR3 sequence reads: CASSYSGGNTGELFF. The CDR3 DNA sequence: TGTGCCAGCAGTTACTCTGGGGGCAACACCGGGGAGCTGTTTTTT.

The chain links TRBV5-6 to TRBJ2-2, with TRBD2 matching 7 bases. The CDR3 extends over 17 amino acids. J gave up 2 bases and V 0 bases, and 7 bases lay outside the gene matches. The germline V gene encodes CDR1 SGHDT and CDR2 YYEEEE. In DNA, the CDR3 is TGTGCCAGCAGCTTGGGAAGATGGGGACTAAACACCGGGGAGCTGTTTTTT. It translates to CASSLGRWGLNTGELFF.

V is TRBV29-1 and J is TRBJ2-4; D is unclear. This CDR3 has 13 amino acids. Germline V gene lookup returns CDR1 SQVTM and CDR2 ANQGSEA. With 2 bases removed from V and 7 bases from J, the gap between germline ends came to 12 bases. CDR3 nucleotide sequence: TGCAGCGTTGAATCAGGCTCGTCTAACATTCAGTACTTC. It is translated as CSVESGSSNIQYF.

The CDR3 nucleotides are TGCGCCAGCAGCGCGGCGGGAGCAAGCACAGATACGCAGTATTTT. Translated, it gives CASSAAGASTDTQYF. This chain joins TRBV4-3 and TRBJ2-3, with 7 bases matching TRBD2. V dropped 5 bases and J dropped 0; count of bases not matched to a gene: 5. CDR1 is LGHNA, CDR2 YSLEER, per germline. The CDR3 totals 15 residues.

The chain has TRBV7-2 and TRBJ2-1; maybe TRBD2 (5 bases). The CDR3 runs to 11 residues. V was pared by 5 bases and J by 10 bases, with 9 bases between. CDR1 SGHTA and CDR2 FQGNSA come from the germline V gene. The CDR3, as DNA: TGTGCCAGCAGCCCATCTAGCGAGCAGTTCTTC. This gives the protein CASSPSSEQFF.